This T cell receptor beta chain was profiled in a study of early T cells in non-severe SARS-CoV-2 infection. The wider study: Sequencing was performed on bulk RNA from unsorted whole blood, leaving chains unpaired. General study results and limits: VDJdb-based matching was biased toward anti-spike CD8 responses and missed private and CD4 specificities.

Details on this clonotype: Its target is not known.

CDR1 LGHDT and CDR2 YNNKEL come from the germline V gene (reference sequence). V dropped 4 bases and J dropped 8 bases, with 20 bases sitting between them. This CDR3 contains 15 residues. In the library, individual cDNA molecules carried attached unique molecular identifiers. MiXCR, run by TCRdb on the 5' RACE reads, gives a single entry per CDR3 protein. The sample has tens of thousands of distinct CDR3 sequences; more than 6.5% are singletons. This TCR came from an adult who was a healthcare worker with PCR-confirmed SARS-CoV-2 infection or an uninfected control (not recorded which). Sequencing used whole blood, obtained at baseline. V and J are TRBV3-1 and TRBJ1-2; D call uncertain. The DNA for the CDR3 is TGTGCCAGCAGCCCCCGAAGGAGACACAAGGGCGGCTACACCTTC. It is translated as CASSPRRRHKGGYTF. The full variable domain, its missing parts supplied by reference TRBV3-1 and TRBJ1-2, is DTAVSQTPKYLVTQMGNDKSIKCEQNLGHDTMYWYKQDSKKFLKIMFSYNNKELIINETVPNRFSPKSPDKAHLNLHINSLELGDSAVYFCASSPRRRHKGGYTFGSGTRLTVV.